This TCR beta chain was retrieved from a study of T cell responses to AZD1222 COVID-19 vaccine. Sequenced by immunoSEQ multiplex PCR; TCRdb stores in-frame clones only, minus some. In the table there are more than 100,000 clones, around 85% of which are singletons. About this clone: Its antigen is not known.

This CDR3 is built from 15 residues. Trimming shortened V by 3 bases and J by 8 bases, and 19 bases separated the two germline ends. CDR1 and CDR2 from the germline V gene are MDHEN and SYDVKM. Study-level points and caveats: Vaccination with two AZD1222 doses was followed by a rise in Spike-specific TCR breadth and depth.

The starting material was peripheral blood, obtained 28 days after the second dose of the MenACWY control vaccine. This chain connects TRBV28 to TRBJ1-2; D gene unclear. This clonotype originated in an adult who received the MenACWY meningococcal vaccine as a control. The CDR3 DNA sequence: TGTGCCAGCAGTTTCGTCTCATCCCCAACGCGAGGCTACACCTTC. This gives the protein CASSFVSSPTRGYTF.